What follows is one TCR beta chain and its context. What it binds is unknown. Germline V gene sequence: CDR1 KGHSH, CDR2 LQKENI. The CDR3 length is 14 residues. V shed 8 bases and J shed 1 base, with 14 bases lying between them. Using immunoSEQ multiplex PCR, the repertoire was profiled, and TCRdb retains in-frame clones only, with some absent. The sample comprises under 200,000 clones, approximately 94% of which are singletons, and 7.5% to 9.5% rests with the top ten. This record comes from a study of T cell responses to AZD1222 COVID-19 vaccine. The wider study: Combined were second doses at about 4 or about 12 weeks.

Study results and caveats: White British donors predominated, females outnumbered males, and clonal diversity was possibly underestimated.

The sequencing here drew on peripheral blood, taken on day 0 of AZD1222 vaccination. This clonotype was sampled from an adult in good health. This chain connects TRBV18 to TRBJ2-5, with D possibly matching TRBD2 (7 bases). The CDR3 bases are TGTGCCAGCACGAGGGGGGGCAGCCAAGAGACCCAGTACTTC. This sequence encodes CASTRGGSQETQYF.